The present T cell receptor beta chain was sequenced within a study of T-cell reconstitution after alpha-beta-depleted transplantation in children (TCRdb year 2016). For context, the study as a whole: Using TCR repertoire profiling, the study followed T-cell immune reconstitution in a quantitative way in children after TCRalphabeta/CD19-depleted allogeneic hematopoietic cell transplantation. Overall study results and their limits: In some patients, the high TCRbeta diversity seen at day 60 was put down to recipient T cells and intrathymic progenitors that had survived conditioning. About two months after transplant, the apparently early recovery of alphabetaT-cell counts reportedly depended on just several hundred clones that had expanded rapidly and came from non-depleted graft cells. Over subsequent months, a decline in hyperexpanded clone frequencies was noted, and after one year, T-cell counts and TCRbeta diversity were mostly ascribed to newly produced T cells.

Notes on this clonotype: Its binding antigen is unknown. No per-base quality is available; no much larger clone lies one base away.

Reading the germline V gene gives CDR1 MDHEN and CDR2 SYDVKM. The CDR3 sequence holds 13 residues, the cysteine and phenylalanine included. Of the read, only the CDR3 DNA is kept; its 39 bases are in frame from base 1. The V end loses 2 bases and the J end loses 5 bases, and a stretch of 10 bases separates them. Libraries were prepared through PCR. The sequencing machine was an Illumina HiSeq 2500. TCR libraries were prepared with molecular barcoding, using unique molecular identifiers to normalize TCRbeta repertoire quantification. TCRdb reanalyzed the raw reads on its own, using fastp at Q25 for trimming and MiXCR for clone calling, and kept in-frame beta chains. Rows matching on CDR3 protein sequence are summarized as one entry with the most common DNA and genes. This sample is represented by about 100,000 distinct CDR3 sequences; about 6.5% of them were singletons. Approximately 23% of the sample is taken by the ten largest.

Reading the label with the study, this specimen's treatment or condition is: allogeneic hematopoietic cell transplantation with graft depleted of TCRalphabeta T cells and CD19 B cells. The transplant recipients were children given TCRalphabeta/CD19-depleted allogeneic hematopoietic cell grafts. The rearranged chain carries TRBV28 and TRBJ2-7, with the identity of the D gene unclear. The sequence was collected from a male patient aged 2 to 9 who had a stem cell transplant for acute lymphoblastic leukemia, so the T cells may come from the graft donor. Specimen: PBMCs, mostly from graft donor cells, collected 360 days after TCRalphabeta/CD19-depleted stem cell transplant. The base sequence is TGTGCCAGCAGTTTAGAAGGGTGGCACGAGCAGTACTTC. The encoded protein is CASSLEGWHEQYF. With the rest looked up from the reference TRBV28 and TRBJ2-7 genes rather than sequenced, the full variable domain is DVKVTQSSRYLVKRTGEKVFLECVQDMDHENMFWYRQDPGLGLRLIYFSYDVKMKEKGDIPEGYSVSREKKERFSLILESASTNQTSMYLCASSLEGWHEQYFGPGTRLTVT.